The 7 T cell receptor beta chains given below trace back to one sample, sequenced in a study of T cell changes during pregnancy in multiple sclerosis. Data came from immunoSEQ multiplex PCR; TCRdb stores just in-frame clones and leaves some out. Here the sample spans 55,000 to 75,000 clones, roughly nine tenths being singletons. The input for sequencing was peripheral blood, taken after pregnancy. These receptors were taken from a female donor with multiple sclerosis, enrolled in a pregnancy study.

The genes are TRBV18 and TRBJ2-7, with D possibly matching TRBD1 (5 bases). The CDR3 contains 14 residues. Germline CDR1 reads KGHSH; CDR2 reads LQKENI. V was clipped by 4 bases and J by 0 bases, with 10 bases between them. CDR3 region: CASSHDSHSYEQYF. The CDR3 DNA follows: TGTGCCAGCTCACACGACAGCCACTCCTACGAGCAGTACTTC.

The CDR3 DNA reads TGTGCCAGCAGCTTAGGACTTTCCCGCACAGATACGCAGTATTTT. Its translation: CASSLGLSRTDTQYF. The V and J genes are TRBV11-3 and TRBJ2-3; D unclear. CDR3 length: 15 amino acids. The germline V and J ends were trimmed by 1 base and 1 base, with 9 bases remaining between them. Germline V gene sequence: CDR1 SGHNT, CDR2 YENEEA.

V is TRBV6-5 and J is TRBJ2-7; 8 bases line up with TRBD2. Germline trimming cut 2 bases from V and 7 bases from J; bases unmatched to any gene: 10. CDR1 is MNHEY and CDR2 is SVGAGI in the germline V gene. The CDR3 covers 15 residues. CDR3 nucleotides: TGTGCCAGCAGTTACGAGGTGGCGGGAGGCGTAGAGCAGTACTTC. Amino acid sequence: CASSYEVAGGVEQYF.

The rearrangement uses TRBV19 and TRBJ1-5; 8 bases agree with TRBD1. From germline, CDR1 is LNHDA and CDR2 SQIVND (reference sequence). This CDR3 comprises 19 residues. The trim removed 0 bases at V and 4 bases at J, leaving 14 bases unmatched. The CDR3 DNA reads as TGTGCCAGTAGTATAGATTTTAGGGGTCGTGACAGGGGAAATCAGCCCCAGCATTTT. This gives the protein CASSIDFRGRDRGNQPQHF.

CDR3 nucleotides: TGTGCCAGCAGACCAGGGACAGGAAACTATGGCTACACCTTC. It encodes CASRPGTGNYGYTF. The rearrangement uses TRBV28 and TRBJ1-2; 8 bases line up with TRBD1. With 6 bases clipped from V and 2 bases from J, the junction kept 5 bases outside the gene matches. The length of the CDR3 is 14 residues. The germline V gene encodes CDR1 MDHEN and CDR2 SYDVKM.

The CDR3 loop is CASSLPTLAGVVYSEQFF. CDR3 DNA: TGCGCCAGCAGCTTGCCCACACTAGCGGGAGTCGTTTATAGTGAGCAGTTCTTC. The chain combines TRBV5-1 with TRBJ2-1; TRBD2 aligns across 11 bases. J gave up 9 bases and V 1 base, and 15 bases lay outside the gene matches. The CDR3 loop spans 18 amino acids. Germline V CDR1 and CDR2: SGHRS, YFSETQ.

The V call is TRBV28, the J call TRBJ1-5; 8 bases line up with TRBD1. The V and J ends lost 6 bases and 7 bases, in that order; junction bases with no gene match: 8. The CDR3 is 14 amino acids. Germline values: CDR1 MDHEN, CDR2 SYDVKM. The CDR3 loop reads CASSPTTGGQPQHF. In nucleotides, the CDR3 is TGTGCCAGCAGCCCCACAACAGGGGGACAGCCCCAGCATTTT.